This is a list of T cell receptor beta chains from one sample in a study of T cell changes during pregnancy in multiple sclerosis. The assay was immunoSEQ multiplex PCR, and TCRdb's table has in-frame clones only and misses some. Seen here are fewer than 70,000 clones, more than 90% observed once, and the top ten hold 1.4%. Material: peripheral blood, obtained in the second trimester of pregnancy. The source is a female donor with multiple sclerosis, enrolled in a pregnancy study. CDR3s include the opening cysteine and the closing phenylalanine or tryptophan. The D gene is left open where the match is weak. Expanded clones get a size class; other rows say once, few or many, or leave the size out.

-,TRBV28,TRBJ2-7,-,CASAGWEQYF,TGTGCCAGCGCAGGCTGGGAGCAGTACTTC
-,TRBV6-1,TRBJ1-1,-,CASSEEGGVRTEAFF,TGTGCCAGCAGTGAAGAGGGGGGGGTAAGGACTGAAGCTTTCTTT
once,TRBV11-2,TRBJ2-7,TRBD2,CASSPKVGLALYEQYF,TGTGCCAGCAGCCCGAAAGTCGGACTAGCTCTCTACGAGCAGTACTTC
-,TRBV4-3,TRBJ2-1,TRBD2,CASSSLGTSAFF,TGCGCCAGCAGCAGCCTTGGGACTAGCGCCTTCTTC
-,TRBV6-1,TRBJ1-5,-,CASSEIPGQRRQPQHF,TGTGCCAGCAGTGAAATCCCCGGACAGCGCAGGCAGCCCCAGCATTTT
-,TRBV27,TRBJ2-1,TRBD2,CASSAGTSGKNEQFF,TGTGCCAGCAGTGCAGGGACTAGCGGGAAGAATGAGCAGTTCTTC
-,TRBV6-1,TRBJ2-6,-,CASSELGFGAGANVLTF,TGTGCCAGCAGTGAATTGGGATTCGGGGCTGGGGCCAACGTCCTGACTTTC
-,TRBV7-2,TRBJ2-3,-,CASSRRAGPWDTQYF,TGTGCCAGCAGCCGCCGGGCGGGACCCTGGGATACGCAGTATTTT
once,TRBV6-5,TRBJ2-1,-,CASRLRNQGYQFF,TGTGCCAGCAGACTTAGAAATCAGGGATATCAGTTCTTC
-,TRBV4-1,TRBJ2-1,-,CASSQDETVDGEQFF,TGCGCCAGCAGCCAAGATGAAACAGTGGATGGTGAGCAGTTCTTC
-,TRBV11-2,TRBJ2-1,-,CASSLGPSLAILYNEQFF,TGTGCCAGCAGCTTAGGCCCTTCCCTAGCGATCCTCTACAATGAGCAGTTCTTC
-,TRBV5-6,TRBJ2-5,TRBD2,CASSFFQTSGEETQYF,TGTGCCAGCAGCTTTTTCCAGACTAGCGGGGAAGAGACCCAGTACTTC
-,TRBV18,TRBJ1-2,-,CASSTGENYGYTF,TGTGCCAGCTCTACCGGGGAGAACTATGGCTACACCTTC
-,TRBV6-5,TRBJ1-5,TRBD1,CASSPETGLQPQHF,TGTGCCAGCAGCCCCGAGACAGGGCTTCAGCCCCAGCATTTT
-,TRBV14,TRBJ1-4,-,CASSQVSRHTATNEKLFF,TGTGCCAGCAGCCAAGTTTCTCGACACACTGCAACTAATGAAAAACTGTTTTTT
-,TRBV9,TRBJ2-5,TRBD2,CASSVVGLARGETQYF,TGTGCCAGCAGCGTAGTTGGACTAGCGAGGGGAGAGACCCAGTACTTC
-,TRBV27,TRBJ2-7,-,CASSFAVSYEQYF,TGTGCCAGCAGTTTTGCGGTCTCCTACGAGCAGTACTTC
-,TRBV5-1,TRBJ1-2,-,CASSLGQTTYGYTF,TGCGCCAGCAGCTTGGGTCAGACTACCTATGGCTACACCTTC
once,TRBV6-1,TRBJ1-5,-,CASSGGVYSNQPQHF,TGTGCCAGCAGTGGCGGGGTATATAGCAATCAGCCCCAGCATTTT
-,TRBV7-9,TRBJ1-3,-,CASSLVGGRSSGNTIYF,TGTGCCAGCAGCTTAGTTGGGGGCCGTTCCTCTGGAAACACCATATATTTT
once,TRBV5-5,TRBJ2-7,-,CASSLWRVDEQYF,TGTGCCAGCAGCTTGTGGAGGGTGGACGAGCAGTACTTC
-,TRBV4-3,TRBJ1-5,-,CASSQNPKNRDGQPQHF,TGCGCCAGCAGCCAAAATCCAAAAAACAGGGACGGACAGCCCCAGCATTTT
-,TRBV10-2,TRBJ2-3,TRBD2,CASSESVSGITDTQYF,TGCGCCAGCAGTGAGTCAGTTAGCGGGATCACAGATACGCAGTATTTT
-,TRBV6-5,TRBJ1-6,-,CASSYRGISSPLHF,TGTGCCAGCAGTTACAGGGGGATAAGTTCACCCCTCCACTTT
-,TRBV13,TRBJ1-2,TRBD1,CASRQGNGYTF,TGTGCCAGCAGACAGGGGAATGGCTACACCTTC
-,TRBV2,TRBJ2-5,TRBD2,CASSTSGRALFETQYF,TGTGCCAGCAGTACGAGCGGGAGGGCCCTTTTTGAGACCCAGTACTTC
-,TRBV5-5,TRBJ2-1,TRBD2,CASSRTSGSGDIYNEQFF,TGTGCCAGCAGCAGGACTAGCGGGAGTGGGGATATTTACAATGAGCAGTTCTTC
-,TRBV11-2,TRBJ2-2,-,CASSFDGHPNTGELFF,TGTGCCAGCAGCTTCGATGGACACCCGAACACCGGGGAGCTGTTTTTT
-,TRBV2,TRBJ2-1,-,CASSEALGAINEQFF,TGTGCCAGCAGTGAAGCGCTTGGAGCGATTAATGAGCAGTTCTTC
-,TRBV27,TRBJ2-7,-,CASSRGSGRAPYEQYF,TGTGCCAGCAGTCGGGGCAGCGGGCGCGCTCCCTACGAGCAGTACTTC
medium-sized,TRBV9,TRBJ2-6,-,CASSAYSGANVLTF,TGTGCCAGCAGCGCGTACTCTGGGGCCAACGTCCTGACTTTC
-,TRBV2,TRBJ2-7,TRBD2,CASSSSGSSYEQYF,TGTGCCAGCAGTTCTAGCGGGAGTTCCTACGAGCAGTACTTC
-,TRBV6-5,TRBJ2-2,-,CASRRSRGNTGELFF,TGTGCCAGCAGGAGGTCCCGGGGGAACACCGGGGAGCTGTTTTTT
-,TRBV7-2,TRBJ2-2,TRBD2,CASSPRLAGNTGELFF,TGTGCCAGCAGCCCCCGACTAGCGGGTAATACCGGGGAGCTGTTTTTT
few,TRBV13,TRBJ2-1,TRBD2,CASRLAGSIYNEQFF,TGTGCCAGCAGACTAGCGGGTTCGATCTACAATGAGCAGTTCTTC
-,TRBV2,TRBJ2-7,-,CASTTGFSYEQYF,TGTGCCAGCACGACAGGTTTCTCCTACGAGCAGTACTTC
-,TRBV10-3,TRBJ2-7,TRBD1,CAITPTGSEQYF,TGTGCCATCACTCCGACAGGGAGCGAGCAGTACTTC
-,TRBV5-1,TRBJ2-3,-,CASSLGSSPSTDTQYF,TGCGCCAGCAGCTTGGGCTCTAGCCCTAGCACAGATACGCAGTATTTT
-,TRBV9,TRBJ2-7,TRBD2,CASSSGTSGYEQYF,TGTGCCAGCAGTTCCGGGACTAGCGGCTACGAGCAGTACTTC
-,TRBV2,TRBJ1-2,TRBD1,CASSNPGQGDYGYTF,TGTGCCAGCAGTAACCCGGGACAGGGGGACTATGGCTACACCTTC
-,TRBV5-3,TRBJ2-1,TRBD2,CARSTPRLAGGPMTYNEQFF,TGTGCCAGAAGCACTCCGAGACTAGCGGGAGGGCCAATGACCTACAATGAGCAGTTCTTC
-,TRBV29-1,TRBJ2-2,TRBD1,CSVSTTGLVGELFF,TGCAGCGTCTCGACGACAGGGCTGGTCGGGGAGCTGTTTTTT
-,TRBV19,TRBJ2-7,TRBD1,CASRATGKYEQYF,TGTGCCAGTAGAGCGACAGGGAAGTACGAGCAGTACTTC
-,TRBV18,TRBJ2-3,-,CASSPSGDTQYF,TGTGCCAGCTCACCGTCGGGAGATACGCAGTATTTT